These 2 T cell receptor beta chains originate from one sample sequenced in a study of blood T cell repertoires in COVID-19. TCRdb's copy holds only in-frame clones and misses some; the assay was immunoSEQ multiplex PCR. The table lists tens of thousands of clones, approximately 89% of them singletons, with about 4% in the top ten. Sequences were obtained from peripheral blood. These TCRs come from a man aged 55 to 70 with acute or convalescent COVID-19.

This chain connects TRBV21-1 to TRBJ2-7; the table gives TRBD1 as D, unverified against the DNA. TRBV21-1 is classified as a pseudogene. CDR3 size: 15 residues. CDR3 residues: CASNQGAAESYEQYF. CDR3 coding DNA: TGTGCCAGCAACCAAGGGGCAGCAGAGAGCTACGAGCAGTACTTC.

V usage is TRBV7-2 and J usage is TRBJ1-1; a weak D match, TRBD1 (5 bases). The CDR3 spans 13 residues. V gave up 6 bases and J gave up 3 bases, with 11 bases separating them. CDR1 SGHTA and CDR2 FQGNSA come from the germline V gene. The CDR3 loop is CASRLRGDTEAFF. CDR3 bases: TGTGCCAGCAGGCTAAGGGGTGACACTGAAGCTTTCTTT.